The clone carrying this TCR beta chain was counted only a few times. These data come from a study of blood T cell repertoires in COVID-19. The length of the CDR3 is 12 residues. V lost 3 bases and J lost 4, with 4 bases in between. From germline, CDR1 is KGHSH and CDR2 LQKENI. Original analysis: Nucleated cell number was recorded as an estimate derived from reference gene primer amplification. Libraries were prepared by immunoSEQ multiplex PCR; TCRdb keeps only in-frame clonotypes and omits some of them. The V and J calls and clone size were taken over from that table, and D and trimming were inferred from the DNA. The data hold under 200,000 clones, with over 80% observed a single time.

Sequenced sample: peripheral blood. The chain uses TRBV18 and TRBJ1-5; D call uncertain. The receptor was derived from a woman over 75 with active or convalescent COVID-19. The CDR3 sequence is CASSPPNQPQHF. As DNA, the CDR3 is TGTGCCAGCTCACCTCCTAATCAGCCCCAGCATTTT.